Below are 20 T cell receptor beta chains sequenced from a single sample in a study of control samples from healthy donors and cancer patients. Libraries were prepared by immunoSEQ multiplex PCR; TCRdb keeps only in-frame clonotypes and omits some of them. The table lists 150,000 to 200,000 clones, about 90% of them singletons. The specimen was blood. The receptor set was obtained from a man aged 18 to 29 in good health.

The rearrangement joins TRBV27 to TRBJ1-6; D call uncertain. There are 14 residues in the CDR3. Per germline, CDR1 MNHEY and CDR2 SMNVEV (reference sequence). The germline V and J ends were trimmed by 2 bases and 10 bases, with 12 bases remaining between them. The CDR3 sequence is CASSLRGLQSPLHF. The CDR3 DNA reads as TGTGCCAGCAGTTTACGTGGATTACAGTCACCCCTCCACTTT.

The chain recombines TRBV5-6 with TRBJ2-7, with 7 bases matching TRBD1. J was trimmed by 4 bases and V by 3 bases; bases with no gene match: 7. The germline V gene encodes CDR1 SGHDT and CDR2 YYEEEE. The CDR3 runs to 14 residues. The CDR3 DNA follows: TGTGCCAGCAGCTCGGGGACAGCCCCATACGAGCAGTACTTC. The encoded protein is CASSSGTAPYEQYF. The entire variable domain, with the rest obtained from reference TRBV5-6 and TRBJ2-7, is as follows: DAGVTQSPTHLIKTRGQQVTLRCSPKSGHDTVSWYQQALGQGPQFIFQYYEEEERQRGNFPDRFSGHQFPNYSSELNVNALLLGDSALYLCASSSGTAPYEQYFGPGTRLTVT.

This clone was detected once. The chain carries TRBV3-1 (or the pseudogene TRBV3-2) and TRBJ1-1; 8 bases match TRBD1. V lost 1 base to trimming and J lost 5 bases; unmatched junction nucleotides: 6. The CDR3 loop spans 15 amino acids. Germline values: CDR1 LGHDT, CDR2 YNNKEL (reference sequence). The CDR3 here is CASSQGNRGGTEAFF. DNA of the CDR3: TGTGCCAGCAGCCAAGGAAACAGGGGGGGGACTGAAGCTTTCTTT.

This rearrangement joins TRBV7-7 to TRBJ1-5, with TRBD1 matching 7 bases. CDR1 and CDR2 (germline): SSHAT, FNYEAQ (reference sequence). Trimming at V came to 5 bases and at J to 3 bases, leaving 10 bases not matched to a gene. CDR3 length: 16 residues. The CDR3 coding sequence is TGTGCCAGCAGCCTGGGACAGAGACTTTTCAATCAGCCCCAGCATTTT. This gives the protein CASSLGQRLFNQPQHF.

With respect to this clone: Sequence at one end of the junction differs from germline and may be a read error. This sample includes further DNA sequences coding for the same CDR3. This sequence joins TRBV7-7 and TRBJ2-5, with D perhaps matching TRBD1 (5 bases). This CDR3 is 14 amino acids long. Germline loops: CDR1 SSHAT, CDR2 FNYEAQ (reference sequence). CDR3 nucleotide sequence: TGTGCTAGCAGCTTAGCAGGGCACCAAGAGACCCAGTACTTC. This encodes CASSLAGHQETQYF.

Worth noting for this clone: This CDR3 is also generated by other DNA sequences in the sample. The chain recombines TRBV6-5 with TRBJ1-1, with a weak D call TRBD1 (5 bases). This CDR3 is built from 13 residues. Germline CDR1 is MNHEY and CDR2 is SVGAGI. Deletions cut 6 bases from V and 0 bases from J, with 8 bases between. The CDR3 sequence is CASRRGVNTEAFF. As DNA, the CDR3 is TGTGCCAGCAGGAGGGGAGTGAACACTGAAGCTTTCTTT.

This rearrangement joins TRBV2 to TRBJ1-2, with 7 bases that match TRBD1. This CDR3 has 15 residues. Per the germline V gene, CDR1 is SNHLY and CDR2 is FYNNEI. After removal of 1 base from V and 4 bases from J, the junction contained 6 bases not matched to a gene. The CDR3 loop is CASSEVQQGFYGYTF. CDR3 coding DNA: TGTGCCAGCAGTGAAGTTCAACAGGGGTTCTATGGCTACACCTTC.

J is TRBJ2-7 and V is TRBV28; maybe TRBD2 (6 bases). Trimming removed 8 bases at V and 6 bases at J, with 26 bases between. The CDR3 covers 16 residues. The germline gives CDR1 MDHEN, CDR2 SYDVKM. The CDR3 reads CASGDPGTVHLPEQYF. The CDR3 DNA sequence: TGTGCCAGCGGTGATCCCGGGACTGTCCATCTTCCCGAGCAGTACTTC. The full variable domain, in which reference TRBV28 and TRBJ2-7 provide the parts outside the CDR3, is DVKVTQSSRYLVKRTGEKVFLECVQDMDHENMFWYRQDPGLGLRLIYFSYDVKMKEKGDIPEGYSVSREKKERFSLILESASTNQTSMYLCASGDPGTVHLPEQYFGPGTRLTVT.

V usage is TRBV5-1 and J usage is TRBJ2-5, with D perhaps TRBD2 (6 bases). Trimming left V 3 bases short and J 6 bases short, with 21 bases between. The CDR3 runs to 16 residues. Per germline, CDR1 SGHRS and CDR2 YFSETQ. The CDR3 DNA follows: TGCGCCAGCAGCTGGGGTACGGGGGTCGGTCGACAGACCCAGTACTTC. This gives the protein CASSWGTGVGRQTQYF. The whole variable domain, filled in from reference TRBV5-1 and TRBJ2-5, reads KAGVTQTPRYLIKTRGQQVTLSCSPISGHRSVSWYQQTPGQGLQFLFEYFSETQRNKGNFPGRFSGRQFSNSRSEMNVSTLELGDSALYLCASSWGTGVGRQTQYFGPGTRLLVL.

The CDR3 DNA reads as TGCAGCGTTCCCCCGATGAACACTGAAGCTTTCTTT. Protein: CSVPPMNTEAFF. The chain carries TRBV29-1 and TRBJ1-1; D remains unclear. CDR1 is SQVTM, CDR2 ANQGSEA, per germline. Trimming pared 5 bases from V and 0 bases from J, leaving 7 bases between. The CDR3 has 12 residues.

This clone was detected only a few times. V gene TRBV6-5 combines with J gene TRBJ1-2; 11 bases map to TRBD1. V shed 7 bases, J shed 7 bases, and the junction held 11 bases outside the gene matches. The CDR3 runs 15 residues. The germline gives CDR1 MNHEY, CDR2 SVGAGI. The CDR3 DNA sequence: TGTGCCAGCACCGGAGCATCCGGGACAGGGGGTGGCTACACCTTC. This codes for CASTGASGTGGGYTF.

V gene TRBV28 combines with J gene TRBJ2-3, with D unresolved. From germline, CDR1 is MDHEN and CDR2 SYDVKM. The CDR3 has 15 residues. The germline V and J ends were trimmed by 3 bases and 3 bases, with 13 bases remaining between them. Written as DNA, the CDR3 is TGTGCCAGCAGTTTGAGGCTAGGAAAGACAGATACGCAGTATTTT. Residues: CASSLRLGKTDTQYF.

The CDR3, as DNA: TGTGCCAGCAGCAGACAGGTCCAAGAGACCCAGTACTTC. Its protein is CASSRQVQETQYF. The chain links TRBV7-3 to TRBJ2-5, with a weak D call TRBD1 (6 bases). CDR3 size: 13 residues. Looked up from germline, CDR1 is SGHTA and CDR2 is FQGTGA. The V and J ends lost 5 bases and 1 base respectively, with 8 bases between them.

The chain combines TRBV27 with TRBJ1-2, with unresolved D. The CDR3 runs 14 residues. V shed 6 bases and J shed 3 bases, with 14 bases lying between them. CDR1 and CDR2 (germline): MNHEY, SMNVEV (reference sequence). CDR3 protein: CASRPGDGYYGYTF. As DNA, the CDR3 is TGTGCCAGCAGACCCGGTGACGGCTACTATGGCTACACCTTC.

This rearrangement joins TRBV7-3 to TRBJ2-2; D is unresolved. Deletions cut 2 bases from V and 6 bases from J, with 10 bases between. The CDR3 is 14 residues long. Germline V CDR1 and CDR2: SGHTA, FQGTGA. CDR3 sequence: CASSLGEVAGELFF. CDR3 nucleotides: TGTGCCAGCAGCTTAGGCGAGGTCGCCGGGGAGCTGTTTTTT.

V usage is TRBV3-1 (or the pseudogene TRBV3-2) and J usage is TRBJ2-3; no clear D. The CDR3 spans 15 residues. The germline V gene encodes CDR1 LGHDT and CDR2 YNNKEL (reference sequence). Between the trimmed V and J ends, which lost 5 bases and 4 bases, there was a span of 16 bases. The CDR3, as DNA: TGTGCCAGCAGCGTAGGGTGGGGTGGATCAGATACGCAGTATTTT. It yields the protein CASSVGWGGSDTQYF.

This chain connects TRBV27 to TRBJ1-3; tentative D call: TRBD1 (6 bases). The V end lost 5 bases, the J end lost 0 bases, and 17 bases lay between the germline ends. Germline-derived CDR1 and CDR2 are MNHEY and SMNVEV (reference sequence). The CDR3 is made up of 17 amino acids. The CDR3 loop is CASSPHPTGSSGNTIYF. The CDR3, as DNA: TGTGCCAGCAGTCCTCATCCTACAGGGTCCTCTGGAAACACCATATATTTT.

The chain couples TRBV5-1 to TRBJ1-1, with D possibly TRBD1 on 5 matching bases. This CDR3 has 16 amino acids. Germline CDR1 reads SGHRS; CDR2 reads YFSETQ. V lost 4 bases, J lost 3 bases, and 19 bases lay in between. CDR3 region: CASSDLGVERYTEAFF. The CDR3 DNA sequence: TGCGCCAGCAGCGACCTGGGGGTTGAAAGGTACACTGAAGCTTTCTTT.

This CDR3 is CASSPRRQLSGELFF. The CDR3 nucleotides read TGTGCCAGCTCACCCCGCCGCCAGTTATCCGGGGAGCTGTTTTTT. This chain uses TRBV18 with TRBJ2-2; no firm D call. Trimming took 3 bases from V and 6 from J, leaving 14 bases between them. Looked up from germline, CDR1 is KGHSH and CDR2 is LQKENI. The CDR3 runs 15 residues.

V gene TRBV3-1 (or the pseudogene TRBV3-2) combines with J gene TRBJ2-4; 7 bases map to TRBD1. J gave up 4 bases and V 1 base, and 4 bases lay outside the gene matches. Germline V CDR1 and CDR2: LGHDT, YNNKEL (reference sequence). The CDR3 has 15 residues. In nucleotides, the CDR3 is TGTGCCAGCAGCCAAGGGGGGACAGTTAAAAACATTCAGTACTTC. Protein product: CASSQGGTVKNIQYF.